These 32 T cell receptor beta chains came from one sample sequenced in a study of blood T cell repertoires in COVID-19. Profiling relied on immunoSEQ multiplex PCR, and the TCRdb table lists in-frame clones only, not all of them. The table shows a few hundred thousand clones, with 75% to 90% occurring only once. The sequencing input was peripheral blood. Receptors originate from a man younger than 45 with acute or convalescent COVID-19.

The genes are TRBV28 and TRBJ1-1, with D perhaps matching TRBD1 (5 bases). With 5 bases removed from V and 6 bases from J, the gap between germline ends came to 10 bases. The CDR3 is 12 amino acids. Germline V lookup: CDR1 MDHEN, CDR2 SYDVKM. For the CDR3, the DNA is TGTGCCAGCAGTCTTCGACAGTCTGAAGCTTTCTTT. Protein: CASSLRQSEAFF.

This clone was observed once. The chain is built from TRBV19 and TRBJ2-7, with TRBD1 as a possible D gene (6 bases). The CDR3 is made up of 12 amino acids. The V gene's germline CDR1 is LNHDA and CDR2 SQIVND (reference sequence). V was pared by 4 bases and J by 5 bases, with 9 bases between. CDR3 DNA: TGTGCCAGTAGTAACCAGGGGAACGAGCAGTACTTC. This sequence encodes CASSNQGNEQYF.

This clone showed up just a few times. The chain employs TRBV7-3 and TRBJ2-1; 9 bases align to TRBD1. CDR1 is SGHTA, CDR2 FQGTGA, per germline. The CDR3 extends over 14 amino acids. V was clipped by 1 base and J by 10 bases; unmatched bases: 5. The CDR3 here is CASSLRDRAGEQFF. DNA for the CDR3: TGTGCCAGCAGCTTAAGGGACAGGGCGGGAGAGCAGTTCTTC.

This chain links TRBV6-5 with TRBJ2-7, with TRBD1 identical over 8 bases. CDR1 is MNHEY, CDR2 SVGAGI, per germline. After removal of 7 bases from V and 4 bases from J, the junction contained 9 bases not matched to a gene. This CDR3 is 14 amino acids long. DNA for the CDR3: TGTGCCAGCAACACAGGGGGGACGGGATACGAGCAGTACTTC. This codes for CASNTGGTGYEQYF.

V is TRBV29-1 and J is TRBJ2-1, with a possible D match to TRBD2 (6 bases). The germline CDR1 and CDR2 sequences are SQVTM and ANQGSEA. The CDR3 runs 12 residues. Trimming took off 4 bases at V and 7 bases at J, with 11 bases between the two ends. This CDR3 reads CSVAPLANEQFF. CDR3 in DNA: TGCAGCGTTGCCCCACTAGCAAATGAGCAGTTCTTC.

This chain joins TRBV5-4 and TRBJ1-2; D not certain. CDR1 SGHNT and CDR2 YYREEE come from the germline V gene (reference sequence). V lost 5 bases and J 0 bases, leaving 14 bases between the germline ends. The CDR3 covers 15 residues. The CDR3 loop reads CASRSLKDSNYGYTF. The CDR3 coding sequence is TGTGCCAGCAGATCCCTCAAGGACTCTAACTATGGCTACACCTTC.

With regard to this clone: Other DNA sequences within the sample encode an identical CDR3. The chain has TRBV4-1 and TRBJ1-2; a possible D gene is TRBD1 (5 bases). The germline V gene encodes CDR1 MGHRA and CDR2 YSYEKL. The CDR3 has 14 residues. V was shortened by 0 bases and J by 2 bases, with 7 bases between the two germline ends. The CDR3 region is CASSQDRGNYGYTF. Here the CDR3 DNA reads TGCGCCAGCAGCCAAGATAGGGGAAACTATGGCTACACCTTC.

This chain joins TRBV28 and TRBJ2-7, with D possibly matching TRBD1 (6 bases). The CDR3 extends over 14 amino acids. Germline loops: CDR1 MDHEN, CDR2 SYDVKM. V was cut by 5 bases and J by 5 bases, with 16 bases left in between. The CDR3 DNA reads TGTGCCAGCAGTACCCCACAGGGTGGCCACGAGCAGTACTTC. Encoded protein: CASSTPQGGHEQYF.

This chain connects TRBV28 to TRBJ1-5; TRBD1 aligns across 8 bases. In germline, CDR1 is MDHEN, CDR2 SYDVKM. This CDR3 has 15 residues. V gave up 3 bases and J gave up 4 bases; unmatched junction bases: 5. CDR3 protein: CASSFLGQANQPQHF. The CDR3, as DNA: TGTGCCAGCAGTTTTCTGGGACAGGCTAATCAGCCCCAGCATTTT.

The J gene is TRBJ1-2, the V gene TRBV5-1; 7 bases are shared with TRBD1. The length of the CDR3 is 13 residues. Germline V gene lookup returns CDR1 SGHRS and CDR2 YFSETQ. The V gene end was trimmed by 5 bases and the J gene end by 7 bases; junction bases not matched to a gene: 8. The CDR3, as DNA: TGCGCCAGCAGGCGTGGGACAGTTGTTGGCTACACCTTC. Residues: CASRRGTVVGYTF.

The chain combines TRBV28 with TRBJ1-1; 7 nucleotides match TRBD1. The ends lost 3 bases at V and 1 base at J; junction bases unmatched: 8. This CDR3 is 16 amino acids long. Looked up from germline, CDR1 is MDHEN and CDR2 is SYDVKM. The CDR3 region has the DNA TGTGCCAGCAGTTTTGACCCCGGGACAGAGAACACTGAAGCTTTCTTT. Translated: CASSFDPGTENTEAFF.

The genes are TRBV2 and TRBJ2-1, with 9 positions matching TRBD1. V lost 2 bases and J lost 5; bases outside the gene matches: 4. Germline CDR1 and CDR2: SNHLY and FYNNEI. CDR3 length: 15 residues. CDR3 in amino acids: CASSESGQGNNEQFF. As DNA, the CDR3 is TGTGCCAGCAGTGAATCGGGACAGGGTAACAATGAGCAGTTCTTC.

The CDR3 DNA sequence: TGTGCCAGCAGCAACTCGGACAGGGAGAAAAACTATGGCTACACCTTC. It yields the protein CASSNSDREKNYGYTF. V and J are TRBV21-1 and TRBJ1-2; TRBD1 is the table's D call, not checked against the DNA. TRBV21-1 is a pseudogene. The CDR3 runs to 16 residues.

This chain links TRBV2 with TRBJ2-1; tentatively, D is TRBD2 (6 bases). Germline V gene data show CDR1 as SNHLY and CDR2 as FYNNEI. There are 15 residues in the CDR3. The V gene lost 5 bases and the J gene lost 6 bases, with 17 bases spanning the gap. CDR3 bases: TGTGCCAGCAGTCGGGGTAGCGGACCCCGCAATGAGCAGTTCTTC. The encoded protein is CASSRGSGPRNEQFF. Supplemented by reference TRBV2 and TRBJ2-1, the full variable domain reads EPEVTQTPSHQVTQMGQEVILRCVPISNHLYFYWYRQILGQKVEFLVSFYNNEISEKSEIFDDQFSVERPDGSNFTLKIRSTKLEDSAMYFCASSRGSGPRNEQFFGPGTRLTVL.

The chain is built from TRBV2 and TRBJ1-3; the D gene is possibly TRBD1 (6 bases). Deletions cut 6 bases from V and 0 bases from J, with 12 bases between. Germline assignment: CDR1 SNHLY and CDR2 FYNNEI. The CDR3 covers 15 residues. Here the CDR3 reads CASRITGNSGNTIYF. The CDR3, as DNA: TGTGCCAGCAGAATAACAGGGAACTCTGGAAACACCATATATTTT.

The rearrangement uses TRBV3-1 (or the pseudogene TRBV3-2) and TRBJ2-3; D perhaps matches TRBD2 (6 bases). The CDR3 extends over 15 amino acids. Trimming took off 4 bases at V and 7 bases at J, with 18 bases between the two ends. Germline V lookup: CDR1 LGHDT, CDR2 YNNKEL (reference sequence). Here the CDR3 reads CASSPLEGMLNTQYF. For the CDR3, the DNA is TGTGCCAGCAGCCCCCTGGAGGGGATGTTAAATACGCAGTATTTT.

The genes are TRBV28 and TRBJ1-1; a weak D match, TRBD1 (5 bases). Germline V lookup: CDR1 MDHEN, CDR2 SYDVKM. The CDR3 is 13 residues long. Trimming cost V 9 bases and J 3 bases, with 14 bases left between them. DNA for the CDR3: TGTGCCAGTTGGGGCAGGGCGTACACTGAAGCTTTCTTT. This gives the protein CASWGRAYTEAFF.

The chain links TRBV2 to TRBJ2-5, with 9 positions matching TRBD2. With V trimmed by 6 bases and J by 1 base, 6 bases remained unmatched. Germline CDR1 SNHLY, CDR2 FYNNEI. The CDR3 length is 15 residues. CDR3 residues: CASRALAGPQETQYF. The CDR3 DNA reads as TGTGCCAGCAGGGCCCTAGCGGGACCCCAAGAGACCCAGTACTTC.

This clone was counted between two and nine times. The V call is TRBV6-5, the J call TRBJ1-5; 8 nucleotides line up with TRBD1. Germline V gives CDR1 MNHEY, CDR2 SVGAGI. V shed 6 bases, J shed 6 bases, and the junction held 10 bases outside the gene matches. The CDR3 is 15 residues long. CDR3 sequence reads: CASSRGQGIRQPQHF. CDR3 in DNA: TGTGCCAGCAGCCGCGGACAGGGTATACGTCAGCCCCAGCATTTT.

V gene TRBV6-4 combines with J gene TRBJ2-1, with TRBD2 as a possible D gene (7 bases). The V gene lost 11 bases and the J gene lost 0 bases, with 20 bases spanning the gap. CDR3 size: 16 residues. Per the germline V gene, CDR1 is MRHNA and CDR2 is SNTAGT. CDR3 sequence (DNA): TGTGCCGGGAGCACCTCGCGGGGGCCCTCCTACAATGAGCAGTTCTTC. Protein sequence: CAGSTSRGPSYNEQFF.

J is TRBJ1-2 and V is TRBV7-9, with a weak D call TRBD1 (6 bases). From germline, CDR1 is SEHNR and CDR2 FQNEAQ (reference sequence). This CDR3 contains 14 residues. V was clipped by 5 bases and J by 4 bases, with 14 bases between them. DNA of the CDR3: TGTGCCAGCAGCGCACCGTCAGGGGTCTATGGCTACACCTTC. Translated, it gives CASSAPSGVYGYTF.

In DNA, the CDR3 is TGTGCCAGCAGTTTAGTGGGACAGACCTTGCCAGCTTTCTTT. It specifies CASSLVGQTLPAFF. The rearrangement joins TRBV28 to TRBJ1-1; TRBD1 matches 7 bases. Germline trimming cut 2 bases from V and 10 bases from J; bases unmatched to any gene: 10. CDR1 is MDHEN and CDR2 is SYDVKM in the germline V gene. The CDR3 is made up of 14 amino acids.

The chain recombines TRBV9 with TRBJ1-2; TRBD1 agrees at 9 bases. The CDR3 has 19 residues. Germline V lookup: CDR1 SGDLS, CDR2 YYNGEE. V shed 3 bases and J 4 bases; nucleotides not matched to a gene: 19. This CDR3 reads CASSGNRGQRFWNSYGYTF. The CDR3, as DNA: TGTGCCAGCAGCGGAAACAGGGGGCAGAGGTTTTGGAACTCCTATGGCTACACCTTC.

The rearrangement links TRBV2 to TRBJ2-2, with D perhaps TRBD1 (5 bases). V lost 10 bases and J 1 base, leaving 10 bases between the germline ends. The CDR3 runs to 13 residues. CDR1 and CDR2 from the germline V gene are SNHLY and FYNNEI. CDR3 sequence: CAIRQRNTGELFF. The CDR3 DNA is TGTGCCATTCGACAGCGGAACACCGGGGAGCTGTTTTTT.

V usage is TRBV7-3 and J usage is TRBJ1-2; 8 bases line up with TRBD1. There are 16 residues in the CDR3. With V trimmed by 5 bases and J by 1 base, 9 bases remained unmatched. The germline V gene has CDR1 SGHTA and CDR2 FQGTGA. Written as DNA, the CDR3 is TGTGCCAGCAGCCCAAGCGGGACAGGAGTTAACTATGGCTACACCTTC. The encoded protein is CASSPSGTGVNYGYTF.

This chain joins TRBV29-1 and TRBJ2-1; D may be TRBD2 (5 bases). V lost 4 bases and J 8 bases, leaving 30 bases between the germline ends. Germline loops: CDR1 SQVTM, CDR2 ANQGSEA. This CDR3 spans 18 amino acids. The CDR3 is CSVGGILREFSLLDEQFF. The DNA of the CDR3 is TGCAGCGTTGGGGGAATTTTGAGGGAGTTTAGTTTACTGGATGAGCAGTTCTTC.

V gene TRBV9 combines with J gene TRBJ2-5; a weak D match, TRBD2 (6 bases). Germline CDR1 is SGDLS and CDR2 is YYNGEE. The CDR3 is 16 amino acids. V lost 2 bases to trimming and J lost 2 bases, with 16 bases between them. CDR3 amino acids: CASSVHRGTLQETQYF. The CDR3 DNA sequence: TGTGCCAGCAGCGTCCATAGAGGGACTCTACAAGAGACCCAGTACTTC.

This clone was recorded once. CDR3 nucleotide sequence: TGTGCCAGCAGCTCTTGGGGAGGAGGGGTCTACAATGAGCAGTTCTTC. Translation gives CASSSWGGGVYNEQFF. This chain connects TRBV9 to TRBJ2-1; D may be TRBD2 (6 bases). The V and J ends lost 4 bases and 3 bases respectively, with 17 bases between them. CDR1 SGDLS and CDR2 YYNGEE come from the germline V gene. The CDR3 runs 16 residues.

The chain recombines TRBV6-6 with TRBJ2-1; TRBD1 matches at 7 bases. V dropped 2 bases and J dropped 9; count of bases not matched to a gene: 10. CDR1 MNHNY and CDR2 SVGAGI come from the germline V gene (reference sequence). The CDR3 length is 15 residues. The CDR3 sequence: CASSYEGAVAGEQFF. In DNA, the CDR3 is TGTGCCAGCAGTTACGAGGGGGCGGTCGCGGGTGAGCAGTTCTTC.

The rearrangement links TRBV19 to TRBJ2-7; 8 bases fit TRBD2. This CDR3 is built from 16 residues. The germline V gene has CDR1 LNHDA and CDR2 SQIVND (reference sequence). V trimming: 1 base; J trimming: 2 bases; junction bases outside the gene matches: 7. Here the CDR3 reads CASSIVGGTSPYEQYF. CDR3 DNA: TGTGCCAGTAGTATAGTAGGGGGGACTAGTCCCTACGAGCAGTACTTC.

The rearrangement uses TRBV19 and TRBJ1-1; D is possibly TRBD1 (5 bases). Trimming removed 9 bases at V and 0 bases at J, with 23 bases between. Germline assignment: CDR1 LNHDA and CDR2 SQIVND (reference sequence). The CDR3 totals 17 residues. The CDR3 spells CASRRRDDSAMNTEAFF. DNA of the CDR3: TGTGCCAGCAGAAGGAGAGACGACAGCGCGATGAACACTGAAGCTTTCTTT.

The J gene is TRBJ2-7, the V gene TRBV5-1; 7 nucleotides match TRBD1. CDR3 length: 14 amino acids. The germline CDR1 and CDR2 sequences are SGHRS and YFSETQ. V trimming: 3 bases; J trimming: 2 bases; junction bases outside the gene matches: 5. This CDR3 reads CASSSTGRPYEQYF. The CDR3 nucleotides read TGCGCCAGCAGCTCGACAGGGAGACCCTACGAGCAGTACTTC. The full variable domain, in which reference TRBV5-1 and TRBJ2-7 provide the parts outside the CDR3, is KAGVTQTPRYLIKTRGQQVTLSCSPISGHRSVSWYQQTPGQGLQFLFEYFSETQRNKGNFPGRFSGRQFSNSRSEMNVSTLELGDSALYLCASSSTGRPYEQYFGPGTRLTVT.